This TCR beta chain was retrieved from a study of cytomegalovirus exposure and HLA in healthy donors (dated by TCRdb to between 2016 and 2019). Broadly, across the study: An earlier analysis of about 560 of the donors reported 276 Gb of sequence data and approximately 120 million unique TCR beta sequences obtained from about 200 million T cells. Approximately 330 gigabases of sequencing data and 70 million to 95 million unique TCR sequences made up an early release that covered under 750 HLA-typed donors. The genetic ancestry cluster associated with self-reported Caucasian donors included 70% to 85% of the approximately 410 genotyped donors. The study was designed to test whether signatures of past pathogen exposure could be identified by cataloging public T cell receptors. The study profiled the T cell repertoires of 500 to 800 subjects by immunosequencing and related them to cytomegalovirus serostatus. Besides the first cohort of around 670 subjects, a separate validation cohort made up of roughly 120 different subjects was used. The study combined high-throughput TCR immunosequencing, statistical association of individual TCRs with disease status, and machine learning to predict cytomegalovirus infection status. To study patterns of TCR occurrence, a later analysis re-analyzed previously published TCR beta repertoires from several hundred donors and added high-resolution HLA genotyping. Rather than using new phenotypic data, the later analysis identified candidate immune exposures from TCR beta sequences and from how often those sequences occurred across donors. To decide whether each TCR beta V gene segment behaved as functional or pseudogenic, an earlier analysis of 587 of the donors relied on high-throughput TCR beta sequencing. Donor age, sex, ethnicity and CMV serostatus were compiled together with the repertoire data. Genome-wide SNP genotypes for about 60% of the 666 donors were used in a later genetic analysis, which treated that subset as a discovery cohort. All discovery cohort repertoires had been generated on a single sequencing platform. HLA typing included class I and class II loci at four-digit resolution. Typing coverage varied by locus: roughly 620-640 donors for A, B, C, DRB1 and DQB1; approximately 520 for DQA1; more than 600 for DPA1; 400 to 480 for DPB1. Roughly five DR-DQ haplotypes were handled as single units for association and clustering because linkage in the cohort was strong. Among approximately 370 genotyped donors of the cohort, an average of approximately 240,000 unique TCR beta nucleotide sequences was sequenced per donor, of which roughly 18% were non-productive.

In total, approximately 690 healthy bone marrow donors made up the cohort. All cohort members were sampled while nominally healthy, although unrecorded immune exposures were likely present. The donor tested CMV seropositive, placing the donor among the approximately 290 seropositive members of the cohort. Each donor provided a peripheral blood sample, and peripheral blood mononuclear cells were used for TCR beta sequencing. Genomic DNA extraction from the blood cell samples was performed with the Qiagen DNeasy Blood Extraction Kit. Libraries were prepared through the immunoSEQ multiplex PCR assay. For the multiplex PCR, a mixture combining 60 forward primers for TCR Vbeta segments and 13 reverse primers for TCR Jbeta segments was used. A multiplex PCR assay on genomic DNA amplified the CDR3 region of rearranged TCR beta genes. Amplified TCR beta libraries were sequenced as 87-base-pair reads on the Illumina HiSeq System. In the authors' own workflow: A later analysis tallied tens of millions of unique TCR beta chains across the 640 or so repertoires, and some 10 million of those chains were shared by two or more donors. A nearest-neighbor algorithm error-corrected the raw reads and collapsed the reads into unique sequences, merging closely related sequences to remove PCR and sequencing errors. Alignment of CDR3 sequences to IMGT reference sequences was used to assign V, D and J gene segments. For a sequence to be retained, a match of at least six nucleotides was required to both a V gene segment and a J gene segment. Rearrangements were classified as productive when the CDR3 lacked stop codons and remained in frame with V and J, and all other rearrangements were classified as non-productive. Following IMGT convention, CDR3 was defined as the stretch from the second conserved V-encoded cysteine up to the conserved J-encoded phenylalanine. The earlier analysis of 450 to 750 of the donors excluded any sequence lacking an unambiguous match to a single V gene segment. In an earlier analysis of 587 of the donors, V segments were called functional above 56.7% productive rearrangements and were called segregating when the between-donor standard deviation exceeded 5%. A statistical classification framework was developed to diagnose cytomegalovirus status using the catalog of TCR beta chain sequences. In a later analysis, TCR nucleotide sequences were compared against IMGT/GENE-DB human TR gene sequences so that V and J genes could be assigned. In a later analysis, CDR3 sequences and most-parsimonious VDJ recombination scenarios were assigned using the TCRdist pipeline. A later analysis defined each TCR beta chain by its CDR3 amino acid sequence plus V-gene family, and excluded reads lacking a unique V-gene family. In a later analysis, 450 to 600 highly shared, low-generation-probability nucleotide sequences were removed to address suspected cross-contamination and a sequencing artifact. For each public chain, a later analysis derived a clonal expansion index from normalized ranks of inferred template counts within each repertoire. A later analysis computed generation probabilities with a VDJ recombination model fitted to out-of-frame rearrangements, and checked the results against IGoR. Hypergeometric tests were used in a later analysis to score TCR-TCR, TCR-HLA and TCR-CMV co-occurrence, with a repertoire-size bias correction applied to the TCR pairs. A later analysis estimated false discovery rates by permuting HLA or CMV assignments 20 times. In a later analysis, co-occurring TCRs were grouped using DBSCAN, and TCRdist sequence similarity was added for clustering within HLA-allele-positive subsets. Repertoires with fewer than 30,000 or more than 120,000 public chains were left out of co-occurrence clustering, as were about 5 repertoires with anomalous nucleotide sharing. TCRdb obtained this table from immuneACCESS and retained in-frame rearrangements with V and J assigned. These tables miss some clones; where compared with another copy, unresolved V genes account for less than half of the shortfall, and the remainder is unexplained. That table supplies the V and J calls and clone size; D and trimming were determined from the DNA. The sample table records some 100,000 clones; under 80% of these occur just once. The top ten clones comprise around 5% of the sample.

Trimming accounts for 8 bases at V and 3 bases at J, while the number of junction bases matched to no gene is 13. The germline V gene specifies SGHTA as CDR1 and FQGNSA as CDR2. From cysteine to phenylalanine, the CDR3 is 15 amino acids long. Of the read, only the CDR3 DNA is kept; its 45 bases are in frame from base 1. Overall study results and their limits: The classifier was reported to diagnose cytomegalovirus status with high specificity and sensitivity in both the original cohort and the validation cohort. An association between a missense DCLRE1C variant and V-gene and J-gene trimming of TCR beta chains was found in a later genetic analysis and replicated in an independent cohort. When HLA alleles, especially DR and DQ, strongly co-occurred, attributing TCR associations to individual alleles was difficult. The earlier analysis of 450 to 700 of the donors excluded around 17 rarely observed V segments, including chromosome 9 orphons, because counts were too low. The authors suggested that the approach could potentially be extended to other disease states and immunological phenotypes. A later analysis found that HLA-associated TCR beta chains were more clonally expanded and had lower generation probabilities than equally common non-associated chains. Linkage disequilibrium might explain the correlated functional status among segregating V segments, but an unknown experimental factor could not be ruled out. In a later genetic analysis, fewer N-insertions in productive TCRs were reported among donors in an Asian-associated ancestry cluster than the approximately 710-donor mean. Because HLA typing was missing for some donors at each locus, association tests included only the typed subset. CMV serostatus was the only immune exposure information available for the cohort. In vitro tests confirmed that three of the cytomegalovirus-associated TCR beta chains recognize cytomegalovirus antigens. Presence/absence analyses assumed roughly uniform sequencing depth across donors, an assumption that may not hold. A later analysis reported that several top co-occurrence clusters appeared linked to parvovirus B19, influenza, CMV and Epstein-Barr virus. A total of about 180 TCR beta chains were listed by the study as associated with cytomegalovirus. A cluster of highly shared sequence variants was judged likely to represent a technical artifact of the sequencing pipeline. The cohort was sequenced for TCR beta chains only, and without alpha or paired-chain data the features that could be detected were limited. A later analysis found that TCR association rates varied across HLA loci, with DRB1 alleles showing the most associated TCRs and HLA-C alleles the fewest. Because the 87-base-pair reads could not distinguish some IMGT-functional V segments, including TRBV6-2 and TRBV6-3, those segments were excluded. A further reported finding was that TCR beta sequences accurately predicted the HLA-A and HLA-B alleles for most subjects in the first cohort. In an earlier analysis of approximately 600 of the donors, most TCR beta V segments were observed in productive rearrangements about 90% or about 30% of the time, broadly matching IMGT annotations. A later analysis associated about 18,000 TCR beta sequences with specific HLA alleles at a false discovery rate of 0.05. While some public TCRs were present in many individuals, most TCR sequences turned up only very rarely across donors. A later analysis found that most CMV-associated TCR beta chains appeared HLA-restricted, with HLA associations seemingly driven largely by CMV exposure.

To note about this clone: No antigen is known for it. Per-nucleotide qualities are absent, and no much larger clonotype sits a single base away.

The specimen was PBMCs. This chain is built from TRBV7-2 and TRBJ2-7, and TRBD1 matches 7 of the central bases. This TCR derives from a woman aged 18-29 years in good health and CMV-seropositive. The CDR3 region reads CASCESTGPGYEQYF. The sequence in DNA is TGTGCCAGCTGCGAATCGACAGGGCCTGGCTACGAGCAGTACTTC.